The 22 T cell receptor beta chains listed next were all sequenced from one sample in a study of T-cell reconstitution after alpha-beta-depleted transplantation in children. For TCRbeta, the library was prepared with unique molecular identifiers. TCRdb reanalysed the PCR reads using MiXCR and keeps one entry per CDR3 protein. Of about 980,000 distinct CDR3 sequences in the sample, about 31% were seen once. The material sequenced was PBMCs, mostly from graft donor cells, taken 360 days after TCRalphabeta/CD19-depleted stem cell transplant. The receptors originated from a boy under two years old who had a stem cell transplant for SCID, so the T cells may come from the graft donor.

This clonotype was detected only a few times. This chain uses TRBV5-1 with TRBJ2-3; 9 positions match TRBD1. This CDR3 is 15 amino acids long. The germline V gene encodes CDR1 SGHRS and CDR2 YFSETQ. With V trimmed by 3 bases and J by 1 base, 3 bases remained unmatched. The CDR3 DNA sequence: TGCGCCAGCAGCTCGGGACAGGGACGCACAGATACGCAGTATTTT. This translates into CASSSGQGRTDTQYF.

V gene TRBV7-8 combines with J gene TRBJ2-3; 10 bases line up with TRBD1. Germline V gene data show CDR1 as SGHVS and CDR2 as FQNEAQ. This CDR3 spans 19 amino acids. V was clipped by 0 bases and J by 2 bases; unmatched bases: 11. As DNA, the CDR3 is TGTGCCAGCAGCTTAGCGTGGGGCCGACAGGGGGCCGTCACAGATACGCAGTATTTT. Protein product: CASSLAWGRQGAVTDTQYF.

Only a few counts were recorded for this clonotype. The V gene is TRBV12-3 or TRBV12-4, the J gene TRBJ2-1; 10 nucleotides line up with TRBD1. This CDR3 comprises 16 residues. Losses at the gene ends were 5 bases for V and 4 bases for J; bases not matched to a gene: 8. The DNA for the CDR3 is TGTGCCAGCAGTCCCTGGGACAGGGGCCCTTACAATGAGCAGTTCTTC. Its protein is CASSPWDRGPYNEQFF.

This chain joins TRBV5-5 and TRBJ2-7, with 8 bases identical to TRBD1. The CDR3 extends over 17 amino acids. Germline values: CDR1 SGHKS, CDR2 YYEKEE (reference sequence). Trimming removed 1 base from V and 0 bases from J; junction bases left unmatched: 9. CDR3 sequence (DNA): TGTGCCAGCAGCTTGAATCCGACAGGGGCTTCCTCCTACGAGCAGTACTTC. It is translated as CASSLNPTGASSYEQYF.

V usage is TRBV4-1 and J usage is TRBJ2-1, with TRBD2 matching 8 bases. The CDR3 is 17 amino acids. Germline-derived CDR1 and CDR2 are MGHRA and YSYEKL. V lost 4 bases and J lost 7; bases outside the gene matches: 15. The CDR3 reads CASSLTSVAGLGNEQFF. The CDR3 DNA reads as TGCGCCAGCAGCCTCACGTCTGTAGCGGGGCTGGGGAATGAGCAGTTCTTC.

The chain recombines TRBV27 with TRBJ2-7, with 10 bases that match TRBD1. The CDR3 has 15 amino acids. Per the germline V gene, CDR1 is MNHEY and CDR2 is SMNVEV (reference sequence). V trimming: 8 bases; J trimming: 5 bases; junction bases outside the gene matches: 12. The CDR3 DNA sequence: TGTGCCAGCGCACCCGGGGACAGGGGCACCCACGAGCAGTACTTC. It translates to CASAPGDRGTHEQYF.

This clonotype was counted a few times. J is TRBJ2-7 and V is TRBV5-1, with D maybe TRBD1 (6 bases). Trimming removed 10 bases at V and 0 bases at J, with 11 bases between. This CDR3 region has 12 residues. Per germline, CDR1 SGHRS and CDR2 YFSETQ. The CDR3 protein is CASQGSSYEQYF. The CDR3 DNA follows: TGCGCCTCACAGGGTAGCTCCTACGAGCAGTACTTC. The full variable domain, with the rest looked up from reference TRBV5-1 and TRBJ2-7, is KAGVTQTPRYLIKTRGQQVTLSCSPISGHRSVSWYQQTPGQGLQFLFEYFSETQRNKGNFPGRFSGRQFSNSRSEMNVSTLELGDSALYLCASQGSSYEQYFGPGTRLTVT.

The V and J genes are TRBV12-3 or TRBV12-4 and TRBJ2-5; tentatively, D is TRBD2 (5 bases). There are 17 residues in the CDR3. Trimming cost V 5 bases and J 1 base, with 20 bases left between them. CDR3 protein: CASSAGGPYGSQETQYF. DNA for the CDR3: TGTGCCAGCAGTGCCGGCGGGCCGTACGGCAGCCAAGAGACCCAGTACTTC.

V usage is TRBV29-1 and J usage is TRBJ1-1; 8 bases agree with TRBD1. The CDR3 length is 12 residues. V lost 1 base to trimming and J lost 10 bases; unmatched junction nucleotides: 5. Germline assignment: CDR1 SQVTM and CDR2 ANQGSEA. Here the CDR3 reads CSVEGDRSPAFF. CDR3 DNA sequence: TGCAGCGTTGAAGGGGACAGGTCCCCAGCTTTCTTT.

J is TRBJ2-5 and V is TRBV28; the D is unclear. V was shortened by 4 bases and J by 2 bases, with 14 bases between the two germline ends. Germline CDR1 MDHEN, CDR2 SYDVKM. CDR3 size: 15 residues. Written as DNA, the CDR3 is TGTGCCAGCAGTTCCGCTAGATTCGCTCAAGAGACCCAGTACTTC. Amino acid sequence: CASSSARFAQETQYF.

The V call is TRBV5-1, the J call TRBJ2-5, with D possibly TRBD2 on 7 matching bases. Germline V CDR1 and CDR2: SGHRS, YFSETQ. This CDR3 has 16 residues. The V end was cut by 0 bases, the J end by 5 bases, with 17 bases between. The CDR3 is CASSLAGGPGTETQYF. For the CDR3, the DNA is TGCGCCAGCAGCTTGGCGGGGGGCCCGGGGACGGAGACCCAGTACTTC.

The chain carries TRBV5-1 and TRBJ2-1; perhaps D is TRBD1 or TRBD2 (6 bases each). CDR3 size: 12 residues. Germline V gene lookup returns CDR1 SGHRS and CDR2 YFSETQ. V shed 4 bases and J shed 10 bases, with 12 bases lying between them. The CDR3 sequence: CASSQRGAEQFF. The CDR3 DNA reads as TGCGCCAGCAGCCAGAGGGGGGCCGAGCAGTTCTTC.

The genes are TRBV20-1 and TRBJ2-4, with D maybe TRBD2 (6 bases). Per the germline V gene, CDR1 is DFQATT and CDR2 is SNEGSKA (reference sequence). Trimming left V 5 bases short and J 7 bases short, with 12 bases between. There are 12 residues in the CDR3. The CDR3: CSALAEPNIQYF. Written as DNA, the CDR3 is TGCAGTGCTTTAGCGGAGCCCAACATTCAGTACTTC.

The rearrangement joins TRBV15 to TRBJ2-7, with D unresolved. Per the germline V gene, CDR1 is LNHNV and CDR2 is YYDKDF (reference sequence). The CDR3 runs 12 residues. V shed 5 bases and J shed 2 bases, with 7 bases lying between them. CDR3 sequence reads: CATSEGTYEQYF. CDR3 sequence (DNA): TGTGCCACCAGCGAAGGGACCTACGAGCAGTACTTC.

This clonotype turned up a few times. V and J are TRBV18 and TRBJ1-2, with D tentatively TRBD1 (6 bases). With 5 bases removed from V and 9 bases from J, the gap between germline ends came to 19 bases. The CDR3 contains 14 residues. CDR1 is KGHSH, CDR2 LQKENI, per germline. The CDR3 DNA sequence: TGTGCCAGCTCAGGTACAGGGAATTTTGTCCGCTACACCTTC. This sequence encodes CASSGTGNFVRYTF.

A few counts support this clonotype. V usage is TRBV29-1 and J usage is TRBJ2-2; 9 bases are shared with TRBD1. From germline, CDR1 is SQVTM and CDR2 ANQGSEA. The ends lost 6 bases at V and 6 bases at J; junction bases unmatched: 5. This CDR3 spans 13 amino acids. CDR3 in amino acids: CSVGTGLSGELFF. The CDR3 DNA reads TGCAGCGTGGGGACAGGGTTGTCCGGGGAGCTGTTTTTT.

This sequence joins TRBV6-5 and TRBJ2-2, with 9 bases identical to TRBD2. This CDR3 spans 15 amino acids. The germline V gene encodes CDR1 MNHEY and CDR2 SVGAGI. V trimming: 2 bases; J trimming: 7 bases; junction bases outside the gene matches: 5. CDR3 DNA sequence: TGTGCCAGCAGTTACGGCGGGGGGGCCGGCGGGGAGCTGTTTTTT. Translation: CASSYGGGAGGELFF.

CDR3 residues: CASSYDDRVGNNEQFF. CDR3 DNA sequence: TGTGCCAGCAGTTACGACGACAGGGTTGGCAACAATGAGCAGTTCTTC. The rearrangement uses TRBV6-2 or TRBV6-3 and TRBJ2-1; 7 bases align to TRBD1. V was pared by 2 bases and J by 5 bases, with 9 bases of the junction left unmatched. The germline gives CDR1 MNHEY, CDR2 SVGEGT. The CDR3 sequence is 16 residues long.

The V gene is TRBV20-1, the J gene TRBJ2-1; 11 bases line up with TRBD1. The CDR3 spans 15 residues. V dropped 0 bases and J dropped 8; count of bases not matched to a gene: 6. Germline CDR1 reads DFQATT; CDR2 reads SNEGSKA (reference sequence). CDR3 bases: TGCAGTGCTAGAGATGAGAGGACAGGGGGCGATGAGCAGTTCTTC. It yields the protein CSARDERTGGDEQFF.

In this sample, this clonotype turned up a few times. This chain joins TRBV7-3 and TRBJ2-1; D is unclear. Trimming stripped 0 bases from V and 7 bases from J, with 7 bases between. Germline values: CDR1 SGHTA, CDR2 FQGTGA. The CDR3 consists of 13 residues. CDR3: CASSLTFINEQFF. The CDR3 coding sequence is TGTGCCAGCAGCTTAACCTTTATTAATGAGCAGTTCTTC. Supplemented by reference TRBV7-3 and TRBJ2-1, the full variable domain reads GAGVSQTPSNKVTEKGKYVELRCDPISGHTALYWYRQSLGQGPEFLIYFQGTGAADDSGLPNDRFFAVRPEGSVSTLKIQRTERGDSAVYLCASSLTFINEQFFGPGTRLTVL.

Only a few counts were recorded for this clonotype. The rearrangement uses TRBV15 and TRBJ2-3; D uncertain. The CDR3 contains 16 residues. Germline CDR1 LNHNV, CDR2 YYDKDF (reference sequence). With 2 bases removed from V and 2 bases from J, the gap between germline ends came to 14 bases. This CDR3 is CATSRPPLGNTDTQYF. CDR3 in DNA: TGTGCCACCAGCAGACCCCCGTTGGGGAACACAGATACGCAGTATTTT.

This clonotype has just a few counts. The chain couples TRBV29-1 to TRBJ2-7; D is unresolved. Trimming removed 6 bases at V and 7 bases at J, with 22 bases between. The CDR3 is made up of 14 amino acids. Per germline, CDR1 SQVTM and CDR2 ANQGSEA. The CDR3, as DNA: TGCAGCGTGAGGACCCGAGTGTCGACTCTGGAGCAGTACTTC. Protein: CSVRTRVSTLEQYF.